This passage covers 26 T cell receptor beta chains from one sample sequenced in a study of blood T cell repertoires in COVID-19 (dated by TCRdb to 2019 to 2021). Receptor libraries were prepared by the immunoSEQ multiplex PCR assay. Entries here come from immuneACCESS through TCRdb and include only in-frame sequences with V and J called. Some clones fail to appear in such tables; in the studies checked, an unresolved V gene covers under half of the shortfall, and the cause of the remainder is unknown. The sample table shows roughly 28,000 clones, and approximately 88% are seen once. 6% to 8.5% of the sample is held by the ten biggest clonotypes. Input material: peripheral blood. The receptors come from a woman aged 50 to 60 with active COVID-19.

The gene calls are TRBV28 and TRBJ1-1, with D perhaps matching TRBD1 (5 bases). Germline V gives CDR1 MDHEN, CDR2 SYDVKM. The CDR3 is 14 residues long. V was trimmed by 2 bases and J by 1 base, leaving 8 bases between them. CDR3 sequence reads: CASSLRQTNTEAFF. In DNA form, the CDR3 reads TGTGCCAGCAGTTTACGACAGACGAACACTGAAGCTTTCTTT. Based on the CDR3 plus reference TRBV28 and TRBJ1-1, the full variable domain is DVKVTQSSRYLVKRTGEKVFLECVQDMDHENMFWYRQDPGLGLRLIYFSYDVKMKEKGDIPEGYSVSREKKERFSLILESASTNQTSMYLCASSLRQTNTEAFFGQGTRLTVV.

This clone came up once. This chain connects TRBV28 to TRBJ2-1, with D possibly TRBD1 on 5 matching bases. The germline V and J ends were trimmed by 3 bases and 2 bases, with 11 bases remaining between them. CDR1 is MDHEN and CDR2 is SYDVKM in the germline V gene. This CDR3 is 15 amino acids long. Here the CDR3 DNA reads TGTGCCAGCAGTTTTTGGCAGGGAACCTACAATGAGCAGTTCTTC. Encoded protein: CASSFWQGTYNEQFF. The variable domain in full, with the rest retrieved from reference TRBV28 and TRBJ2-1, is DVKVTQSSRYLVKRTGEKVFLECVQDMDHENMFWYRQDPGLGLRLIYFSYDVKMKEKGDIPEGYSVSREKKERFSLILESASTNQTSMYLCASSFWQGTYNEQFFGPGTRLTVL.

J is TRBJ1-4 and V is TRBV7-9, with D perhaps TRBD1 (6 bases). From germline, CDR1 is SEHNR and CDR2 FQNEAQ (reference sequence). V was cut by 1 base and J by 6 bases, with 9 bases left in between. This CDR3 region has 14 residues. The CDR3 is CASSLGRGDEKLFF. CDR3 in DNA: TGTGCCAGCAGCTTAGGCAGGGGTGATGAAAAACTGTTTTTT.

This clone was recorded once. The chain carries TRBV5-1 and TRBJ2-1; 7 nucleotides align to TRBD2. Germline lookup yields CDR1 SGHRS and CDR2 YFSETQ. CDR3 length equals 16 residues. After removal of 1 base from V and 8 bases from J, the junction contained 12 bases not matched to a gene. The CDR3 DNA is TGCGCCAGCAGCTTGTGGCGGGAGAGCGGGATCGATGAGCAGTTCTTC. Amino acids: CASSLWRESGIDEQFF.

This chain links TRBV28 with TRBJ1-6; tentatively, D is TRBD1 (5 bases). The ends were cut back, 6 bases at V and 3 bases at J, with 9 bases in the middle. This CDR3 is 14 amino acids long. Germline values: CDR1 MDHEN, CDR2 SYDVKM. The CDR3 sequence: CASSSGGYNSPLHF. The CDR3, as DNA: TGTGCCAGCAGCTCGGGGGGCTATAATTCACCCCTCCACTTT.

This clone was counted a single time. The chain joins TRBV19 to TRBJ2-5; 7 nucleotides match TRBD1. Germline V lookup: CDR1 LNHDA, CDR2 SQIVND (reference sequence). The CDR3 runs to 14 residues. V lost 5 bases, J lost 3 bases, and 6 bases stayed unmatched. In DNA form, the CDR3 reads TGTGCCAGTAGTCCGACAGGGCCCGAAGAGACCCAGTACTTC. Its protein is CASSPTGPEETQYF.

A single count supports this clone. The chain is built from TRBV24-1 and TRBJ2-1; 7 bases are shared with TRBD1. This CDR3 has 14 amino acids. The V gene end was trimmed by 5 bases and the J gene end by 3 bases; junction bases not matched to a gene: 3. Germline CDR1 and CDR2: KGHDR and SFDVKD. Here the CDR3 DNA reads TGTGCCACCAGTGGCAGGGGGTACTACAATGAGCAGTTCTTC. Residues: CATSGRGYYNEQFF.

This chain connects TRBV7-6 to TRBJ2-1; TRBD2 is a possible D gene (6 bases). The CDR3 extends over 14 amino acids. V was pared by 5 bases and J by 3 bases, with 11 bases between. Per germline, CDR1 SGHVS and CDR2 FNYEAQ. In DNA, the CDR3 is TGTGCCAGCAGCGTCTCCGGGGGCTACAATGAGCAGTTCTTC. Its protein product is CASSVSGGYNEQFF.

CDR3 in amino acids: CASSLSGRNTGELFF. The CDR3 nucleotides are TGCGCCAGCAGCTTGAGCGGGAGGAACACCGGGGAGCTGTTTTTT. The chain employs TRBV5-1 and TRBJ2-2, with 8 bases identical to TRBD2. The V and J ends lost 1 base and 1 base, in that order; junction bases with no gene match: 0. Germline assignment: CDR1 SGHRS and CDR2 YFSETQ. There are 15 residues in the CDR3.

The rearrangement uses TRBV7-8 and TRBJ2-1; the D gene is possibly TRBD1 (6 bases). V shed 3 bases and J shed 9 bases, with 15 bases lying between them. CDR3 length equals 14 residues. Looked up from germline, CDR1 is SGHVS and CDR2 is FQNEAQ. CDR3 sequence: CASSFRAQQGEQFF. In DNA form, the CDR3 reads TGTGCCAGCAGCTTCCGGGCCCAACAGGGTGAGCAGTTCTTC.

The CDR3 is CASSFRGEDGYTF. Written as DNA, the CDR3 is TGCGCCAGCAGCTTCCGGGGTGAGGATGGCTACACCTTC. The rearrangement joins TRBV5-1 to TRBJ1-2, with D hard to call. CDR1 and CDR2 from the germline V gene are SGHRS and YFSETQ. The V end was cut by 2 bases, the J end by 6 bases, with 11 bases between. CDR3 size: 13 residues.

This chain connects TRBV19 to TRBJ2-1; TRBD2 matches at 15 bases. CDR1 LNHDA and CDR2 SQIVND come from the germline V gene (reference sequence). The CDR3 is 15 amino acids. V lost 6 bases, J lost 4 bases, and 1 base stayed unmatched. CDR3 bases: TGTGCCAGTAGGGGACTAGCGGGAGGATACAATGAGCAGTTCTTC. It codes for CASRGLAGGYNEQFF. The variable domain in full, completed from reference TRBV19 and TRBJ2-1, reads DGGITQSPKYLFRKEGQNVTLSCEQNLNHDAMYWYRQDPGQGLRLIYYSQIVNDFQKGDIAEGYSVSREKKESFPLTVTSAQKNPTAFYLCASRGLAGGYNEQFFGPGTRLTVL.

The gene calls are TRBV28 and TRBJ2-1, with TRBD2 as a possible D gene (6 bases). This CDR3 is built from 14 residues. V was cut by 11 bases and J by 2 bases, with 16 bases left in between. Germline V CDR1 and CDR2: MDHEN, SYDVKM. The CDR3 is CAGAGSTAYNEQFF. CDR3 DNA: TGTGCCGGCGCCGGGAGTACCGCCTACAATGAGCAGTTCTTC. Variable domain in full (rest from reference TRBV28 and TRBJ2-1): DVKVTQSSRYLVKRTGEKVFLECVQDMDHENMFWYRQDPGLGLRLIYFSYDVKMKEKGDIPEGYSVSREKKERFSLILESASTNQTSMYLCAGAGSTAYNEQFFGPGTRLTVL.

V gene TRBV5-1 combines with J gene TRBJ2-7; 11 nucleotides agree with TRBD1. With V trimmed by 2 bases and J by 2 bases, 3 bases remained unmatched. CDR1 and CDR2 from the germline V gene are SGHRS and YFSETQ. The CDR3 is 15 residues long. The CDR3: CASSLGQGATYEQYF. In DNA, the CDR3 is TGCGCCAGCAGCTTAGGACAGGGGGCAACCTACGAGCAGTACTTC.

V and J are TRBV5-1 and TRBJ2-7; 8 nucleotides match TRBD1. The germline gives CDR1 SGHRS, CDR2 YFSETQ. Trimming removed 0 bases from V and 6 bases from J; junction bases left unmatched: 8. CDR3 length: 15 amino acids. The CDR3 nucleotides read TGCGCCAGCAGCTTGGGCGGGACAGGTCCAGGCGAGCAGTACTTC. Protein sequence: CASSLGGTGPGEQYF.

The V gene is TRBV7-9, the J gene TRBJ2-1, with 7 bases that match TRBD2. Germline-derived CDR1 and CDR2 are SEHNR and FQNEAQ (reference sequence). V trimming: 4 bases; J trimming: 3 bases; junction bases outside the gene matches: 6. This CDR3 region has 15 residues. CDR3 DNA: TGTGCCAGCAGCTCCTTAGCGGGCCGCTACAATGAGCAGTTCTTC. This translates into CASSSLAGRYNEQFF.

The rearrangement links TRBV7-6 to TRBJ2-2; TRBD1 aligns across 9 bases. The CDR3 covers 17 residues. Looked up from germline, CDR1 is SGHVS and CDR2 is FNYEAQ. V dropped 5 bases and J dropped 4; count of bases not matched to a gene: 11. CDR3 DNA: TGTGCCAGCAGCGCAAACCGGGACAGGGTAATCACCGGGGAGCTGTTTTTT. This codes for CASSANRDRVITGELFF.

V is TRBV19 and J is TRBJ2-1, with 10 bases aligning to TRBD2. Per germline, CDR1 LNHDA and CDR2 SQIVND (reference sequence). V lost 1 base to trimming and J lost 1 base; unmatched junction nucleotides: 1. This CDR3 has 16 amino acids. As DNA, the CDR3 is TGTGCCAGTAGTATAGCTAGCGGGAGATCCTACAATGAGCAGTTCTTC. Its protein is CASSIASGRSYNEQFF.

J is TRBJ2-1 and V is TRBV25-1, with 8 bases aligning to TRBD2. After removal of 5 bases from V and 0 bases from J, the junction contained 6 bases not matched to a gene. CDR3 length equals 16 residues. CDR1 is MGHDK and CDR2 is SYGVNS in the germline V gene. This CDR3 reads CASSISGRTSYNEQFF. The CDR3 nucleotides read TGTGCCAGCAGTATAAGCGGGAGAACCTCCTACAATGAGCAGTTCTTC.

The chain uses TRBV2 and TRBJ2-7; no definite D call. This CDR3 is 10 amino acids long. The V gene lost 4 bases and the J gene lost 4 bases, with 2 bases spanning the gap. Germline V gene lookup returns CDR1 SNHLY and CDR2 FYNNEI. CDR3 amino acids: CASSAYEQYF. CDR3 nucleotides: TGTGCCAGCAGTGCGTACGAGCAGTACTTC. Full variable domain (remainder filled in from reference TRBV2 and TRBJ2-7): EPEVTQTPSHQVTQMGQEVILRCVPISNHLYFYWYRQILGQKVEFLVSFYNNEISEKSEIFDDQFSVERPDGSNFTLKIRSTKLEDSAMYFCASSAYEQYFGPGTRLTVT.

CDR3 bases: TGCAGCGTGCGGACTAGCGGGAGAGGTTCCTACAATGAGCAGTTCTTC. Translated, it gives CSVRTSGRGSYNEQFF. This chain links TRBV29-1 with TRBJ2-1, with 13 bases that match TRBD2. V was pared by 6 bases and J by 1 base, with 6 bases of the junction left unmatched. The CDR3 covers 16 residues. From germline, CDR1 is SQVTM and CDR2 ANQGSEA.

This chain joins TRBV10-3 and TRBJ2-3; weak D call: TRBD2 (5 bases). Germline CDR1 ENHRY, CDR2 SYGVKD. CDR3 size: 15 residues. V lost 4 bases and J lost 7, with 18 bases in between. CDR3 nucleotide sequence: TGTGCCATCAGTGGCGAGAGGGTGGGTTGGCATACGCAGTATTTT. Its translation is CAISGERVGWHTQYF.

The V call is TRBV5-4, the J call TRBJ2-7; 8 positions match TRBD1. J lost 6 bases, V lost 5 bases, and 10 bases had no gene match. From germline, CDR1 is SGHNT and CDR2 YYREEE (reference sequence). The CDR3 sequence is 14 residues long. The CDR3 region is CASSRDRGSSEQYF. The DNA for the CDR3 is TGTGCCAGCAGTCGTGACAGGGGCTCGTCCGAGCAGTACTTC.

The genes are TRBV2 and TRBJ2-2; 8 bases match TRBD1. Germline lookup yields CDR1 SNHLY and CDR2 FYNNEI. Trimming cost V 7 bases and J 6 bases; bases outside gene matches: 10. The CDR3 extends over 15 amino acids. CDR3 sequence (DNA): TGTGCCAGCAACGGACAGGGAGATCGGGCCGGGGAGCTGTTTTTT. Translating it yields CASNGQGDRAGELFF.

The chain joins TRBV21-1 to TRBJ2-7; TRBD2, the table's D call, lacks a check against the DNA. TRBV21-1 is flagged as a pseudogene. The CDR3 sequence is 13 residues long. The CDR3 reads CASSKKSTYEQYF. CDR3 nucleotides: TGTGCCAGCAGCAAAAAGAGCACCTACGAGCAGTACTTC.

The chain recombines TRBV6-6 with TRBJ2-1; perhaps TRBD2 as D (5 bases). CDR1 is MNHNY and CDR2 is SVGAGI in the germline V gene (reference sequence). The CDR3 has 15 amino acids. The V end was cut by 4 bases, the J end by 0 bases, with 10 bases between. The CDR3 DNA reads TGTGCCAGCAGTTTCCCGGACTTCTCCTACAATGAGCAGTTCTTC. It codes for CASSFPDFSYNEQFF.